This TCR beta chain was sequenced for a study of control samples from healthy donors and cancer patients. V lost 1 base and J lost 6, with 13 bases in between. This CDR3 is 14 amino acids long. Germline V gene lookup returns CDR1 SGHVS and CDR2 FQNEAQ. Sequenced by immunoSEQ multiplex PCR; TCRdb stores in-frame clones only, minus some. The top ten hold approximately 15% of the sample, which has tens of thousands of clones, about nine tenths seen once. The sample consisted of blood. The clonotype comes from a woman in her 70s in good health. This chain joins TRBV7-8 and TRBJ2-7, with D tentatively TRBD1 (6 bases). The CDR3 region is CASSLEQGRGEQYF. CDR3 bases: TGTGCCAGCAGCTTAGAACAGGGAAGGGGCGAGCAGTACTTC.